The 26 T cell receptor beta chains below all came from one sample that was sequenced in a study of CD8 T cells in ankylosing spondylitis. TCRdb reprocessed the 5' RACE reads via MiXCR and lists one record per CDR3 protein. The sample lists roughly 200,000 distinct CDR3 sequences, 9.5% to 15% occurring once. The sample was blood, either unsorted or a sorted T cell fraction (not recorded which). All receptors derive from a male donor with ankylosing spondylitis or in good health (not recorded which).

This chain joins TRBV21-1 and TRBJ2-7. TRBV21-1 is deemed a pseudogene. CDR3 length equals 14 residues. CDR3 in amino acids: CASSKRSNPYEQYF. The CDR3 DNA reads as TGTGCCAGCAGCAAAAGGTCCAACCCCTACGAGCAGTACTTC.

The sample holds a few counts of this clonotype. V and J are TRBV30 and TRBJ1-2, with D possibly TRBD1 on 5 matching bases. Germline CDR1 and CDR2: GTSNPN and SVGIG (reference sequence). Deletions cut 1 base from V and 5 bases from J, with 5 bases between. This CDR3 is 11 amino acids long. The CDR3 DNA is TGTGCCTGGAGTGGGGGGTATGGCTACACCTTC. Protein product: CAWSGGYGYTF. Variable domain in full (rest from reference TRBV30 and TRBJ1-2): SQTIHQWPATLVQPVGSPLSLECTVEGTSNPNLYWYRQAAGRGLQLLFYSVGIGQISSEVPQNLSASRPQDRQFILSSKKLLLSDSGFYLCAWSGGYGYTFGSGTRLTVV.

This clonotype was observed a handful of times. The chain employs TRBV5-1 and TRBJ1-2; tentative D call: TRBD1 (6 bases). The CDR3 is 12 residues long. Trimming took off 5 bases at V and 3 bases at J, with 8 bases between the two ends. CDR1 SGHRS and CDR2 YFSETQ come from the germline V gene. CDR3 sequence reads: CASRTGDYGYTF. Here the CDR3 DNA reads TGCGCCAGCAGGACAGGAGACTATGGCTACACCTTC.

J is TRBJ1-1 and V is TRBV9, with D possibly matching TRBD1 (6 bases). The V and J ends lost 0 bases and 5 bases respectively, with 17 bases between them. Germline assignment: CDR1 SGDLS and CDR2 YYNGEE. The CDR3 has 16 residues. CDR3 sequence reads: CASSVDWAGAATEAFF. Here the CDR3 DNA reads TGTGCCAGCAGCGTAGATTGGGCAGGGGCCGCGACTGAAGCTTTCTTT.

This clonotype has more than one count but fewer than ten. The rearrangement joins TRBV21-1 to TRBJ2-7; no DNA check was done on the table's D call, TRBD1. TRBV21-1 is noted as a pseudogene. This CDR3 is 15 amino acids long. CDR3 in amino acids: CASSKNPRGFYEQYF. As DNA, the CDR3 is TGTGCCAGCAGCAAAAATCCAAGGGGGTTCTACGAGCAGTACTTC.

The genes are TRBV3-1 and TRBJ2-3; D gene ambiguous. V was trimmed by 0 bases and J by 2 bases, leaving 9 bases between them. Germline CDR1 LGHDT, CDR2 YNNKEL (reference sequence). The CDR3 contains 15 residues. The CDR3 region is CASSQEGKTTDTQYF. CDR3 nucleotides: TGTGCCAGCAGCCAAGAGGGAAAGACCACAGATACGCAGTATTTT.

In this sample, this clonotype turned up a few times. This chain links TRBV11-2 with TRBJ2-3; weak D call: TRBD2 (5 bases). CDR3 size: 18 residues. V lost 4 bases and J lost 0, with 20 bases in between. CDR1 is SGHAT, CDR2 FQNNGV, per germline. This CDR3 reads CASSSVRPDGISTDTQYF. The CDR3 DNA sequence: TGTGCCAGCAGCTCCGTTCGGCCCGACGGGATTAGCACAGATACGCAGTATTTT.

This clonotype was observed a few times. The chain is built from TRBV11-3 and TRBJ2-3; 9 nucleotides match TRBD2. V was clipped by 2 bases and J by 1 base; unmatched bases: 4. CDR3 length: 16 residues. The germline CDR1 and CDR2 sequences are SGHNT and YENEEA. CDR3 in amino acids: CASSLSRGGRTDTQYF. The CDR3 bases are TGTGCCAGCAGCTTATCGCGGGGGGGCCGCACAGATACGCAGTATTTT.

V usage is TRBV29-1 and J usage is TRBJ1-2; 9 nucleotides match TRBD1. CDR1 and CDR2 from the germline V gene are SQVTM and ANQGSEA. V was clipped by 7 bases and J by 4 bases; unmatched bases: 4. This CDR3 comprises 12 residues. The CDR3, as DNA: TGCAGCGCGCCGACAGGGGGCTATGGCTACACCTTC. Encoded protein: CSAPTGGYGYTF.

This clonotype was counted between two and nine times. The rearrangement links TRBV2 to TRBJ2-2; 7 bases align to TRBD1. V lost 6 bases to trimming and J lost 0 bases; unmatched junction nucleotides: 10. CDR3 length: 17 amino acids. Germline lookup yields CDR1 SNHLY and CDR2 FYNNEI. The CDR3 bases are TGTGCCAGCAGGGCCGGGACAGTATTCGCGAACACCGGGGAGCTGTTTTTT. It encodes CASRAGTVFANTGELFF.

This clonotype was counted a few times. The rearrangement uses TRBV12-3 or TRBV12-4 and TRBJ2-5; 16 bases are shared with TRBD2. CDR3 length: 18 amino acids. The trim removed 8 bases at V and 2 bases at J, leaving 11 bases unmatched. The CDR3, as DNA: TGTGCCAGCGAGTTGGGACTAGCGGGGGGGCCCAGGCAAGAGACCCAGTACTTC. As protein: CASELGLAGGPRQETQYF.

The CDR3 DNA follows: TGTGCCAGCTGGGGGGGCCTGAGCACAGATACGCAGTATTTT. It yields the protein CASWGGLSTDTQYF. This chain connects TRBV6-1 to TRBJ2-3, with TRBD2 as a possible D gene (7 bases). The CDR3 sequence is 14 residues long. Germline lookup yields CDR1 MNHNS and CDR2 SASEGT. V lost 8 bases and J 0 bases, leaving 12 bases between the germline ends.

V and J are TRBV20-1 and TRBJ1-6; TRBD1 aligns across 9 bases. V lost 7 bases to trimming and J lost 9 bases; unmatched junction nucleotides: 13. The CDR3 is 15 amino acids. The V gene's germline CDR1 is DFQATT and CDR2 SNEGSKA (reference sequence). The CDR3 spells CSGLLTGGGSSPLHF. The DNA of the CDR3 is TGCAGTGGTCTACTCACAGGGGGCGGGAGTTCACCCCTCCACTTT.

V is TRBV4-2 and J is TRBJ2-7; the match to TRBD2 covers 7 bases. V lost 0 bases, J lost 4 bases, and 3 bases stayed unmatched. Germline loops: CDR1 LGHNA, CDR2 YNFKEQ. The CDR3 contains 14 residues. CDR3 bases: TGTGCCAGCAGCCAAGATGGGGGGGGGTACGAGCAGTACTTC. It translates to CASSQDGGGYEQYF.

The chain links TRBV5-1 to TRBJ1-1; no definite D call. The length of the CDR3 is 17 residues. The V gene lost 4 bases and the J gene lost 1 base, with 20 bases spanning the gap. Per germline, CDR1 SGHRS and CDR2 YFSETQ. In DNA form, the CDR3 reads TGCGCCAGCAGCCCTCGCTTTACACAGTTGACGAACACTGAAGCTTTCTTT. This encodes CASSPRFTQLTNTEAFF.

The chain recombines TRBV2 with TRBJ1-6, with 10 bases lining up with TRBD1. In germline, CDR1 is SNHLY, CDR2 FYNNEI. V was pared by 8 bases and J by 7 bases, with 8 bases of the junction left unmatched. CDR3 length: 15 amino acids. The CDR3 spells CASGRTGGLNSPLHF. CDR3 DNA sequence: TGTGCCAGCGGGAGGACAGGGGGACTGAATTCACCCCTCCACTTT.

V and J are TRBV25-1 and TRBJ1-5; D is undetermined. CDR3 length equals 12 residues. Germline V CDR1 and CDR2: MGHDK, SYGVNS. The germline V and J ends were trimmed by 2 bases and 11 bases, with 10 bases remaining between them. In DNA, the CDR3 is TGTGCCAGCAGTGAACACGGTAGGTCCCAGCATTTT. Protein: CASSEHGRSQHF.

The CDR3 DNA reads as TGCGCCAGCAGCTTGGATTCTGACAGTCTCACTGAAGCTTTCTTT. Amino acids: CASSLDSDSLTEAFF. The V call is TRBV5-1, the J call TRBJ1-1; D may be TRBD1 (5 bases). The CDR3 is 15 residues long. V was trimmed by 0 bases and J by 4 bases, leaving 13 bases between them. CDR1 and CDR2 from the germline V gene are SGHRS and YFSETQ.

This clonotype was recorded a few times. The chain couples TRBV2 to TRBJ2-2, with 10 bases that match TRBD2. Trimming removed 10 bases from V and 0 bases from J; junction bases left unmatched: 2. This CDR3 is 14 amino acids long. Germline CDR1 and CDR2: SNHLY and FYNNEI. The CDR3 sequence is CAIGLAANTGELFF. The CDR3 DNA reads as TGTGCCATCGGACTAGCGGCGAACACCGGGGAGCTGTTTTTT.

There are many counts of this clonotype. The chain joins TRBV20-1 to TRBJ2-7; possibly TRBD2 for D (5 bases). CDR1 is DFQATT and CDR2 is SNEGSKA in the germline V gene (reference sequence). The CDR3 extends over 15 amino acids. V was pared by 1 base and J by 1 base, with 14 bases between. CDR3 sequence: CSARVAHGESYEQYF. The CDR3, as DNA: TGCAGTGCTAGAGTCGCACATGGGGAGTCCTACGAGCAGTACTTC.

V and J are TRBV4-2 and TRBJ2-7; TRBD2 aligns across 9 bases. Germline trimming cut 4 bases from V and 0 bases from J; bases unmatched to any gene: 7. CDR3 length: 16 amino acids. The germline V gene encodes CDR1 LGHNA and CDR2 YNFKEQ. The CDR3 nucleotides are TGTGCCAGCAGCCGGAGGGGTAGCGGGAGCTCCTACGAGCAGTACTTC. This codes for CASSRRGSGSSYEQYF.

The V and J genes are TRBV6-1 and TRBJ2-1; TRBD2 agrees at 9 bases. V lost 1 base and J lost 3; bases outside the gene matches: 4. Germline-derived CDR1 and CDR2 are MNHNS and SASEGT. This CDR3 spans 16 amino acids. This CDR3 is CASSEGSGGRYNEQFF. For the CDR3, the DNA is TGTGCCAGCAGTGAAGGTAGCGGGGGCCGCTACAATGAGCAGTTCTTC.

This clonotype was picked up a small number of times. This chain links TRBV7-6 with TRBJ1-2, with D possibly being TRBD1 (6 bases). CDR3 length: 17 residues. V lost 2 bases and J 1 base, leaving 17 bases between the germline ends. The germline V gene encodes CDR1 SGHVS and CDR2 FNYEAQ. The CDR3 bases are TGTGCCAGCAGCTTATATATACGGGACATAATTAACTATGGCTACACCTTC. It specifies CASSLYIRDIINYGYTF.

The chain carries TRBV7-9 and TRBJ2-7, with TRBD2 matching 7 bases. The junction had 5 bases not matched to a gene; V was cut back by 6 bases and J by 3 bases. Germline lookup yields CDR1 SEHNR and CDR2 FQNEAQ (reference sequence). This CDR3 has 13 residues. CDR3 sequence (DNA): TGTGCCAGCAGGCCTAGCGGTAACTACGAGCAGTACTTC. Residues: CASRPSGNYEQYF.

This chain joins TRBV10-3 and TRBJ2-2, with D unclear. The CDR3 extends over 16 amino acids. Germline-derived CDR1 and CDR2 are ENHRY and SYGVKD. V lost 2 bases to trimming and J lost 1 base, with 11 bases between them. Here the CDR3 reads CAISEDSKLNTGELFF. CDR3 bases: TGTGCCATCAGTGAGGACTCCAAACTGAACACCGGGGAGCTGTTTTTT.

This clonotype was observed a few times. The chain couples TRBV29-1 to TRBJ2-1; the match to TRBD2 covers 8 bases. Unmatched junction bases numbered 16, after V lost 6 bases and J lost 6 bases. CDR1 is SQVTM and CDR2 is ANQGSEA in the germline V gene. The CDR3 extends over 16 amino acids. CDR3 protein: CSVHEGGTRFLNEQFF. The CDR3 region has the DNA TGCAGCGTACACGAGGGGGGGACTAGATTCCTCAATGAGCAGTTCTTC.